The next 23 T cell receptor beta chains were all read from a single sample in a study of shared clonotypes between healthy human individuals. Clones were sequenced by immunoSEQ multiplex PCR, and TCRdb holds only the in-frame ones, with some missing. The sample contains more than 500,000 clones, 85% to 95% of which appear only once. Naive CD8 populations comprised CD45RO-negative cells positively selected for CCR7, excluding terminally differentiated effector memory CD45RA+ cells. The sequencing sample was made of naive CD8+ T cells sorted from blood. These receptors were taken from a woman younger than 45 in good health.

The rearrangement uses TRBV2 and TRBJ2-2; D gene uncertain. The CDR3 is 15 amino acids. Germline V CDR1 and CDR2: SNHLY, FYNNEI. Trimming stripped 4 bases from V and 0 bases from J, with 9 bases between. The CDR3 reads CASSVPISNTGELFF. CDR3 nucleotide sequence: TGTGCCAGCAGTGTGCCAATCTCGAACACCGGGGAGCTGTTTTTT.

V and J are TRBV7-6 and TRBJ2-1; the D gene is possibly TRBD2 (6 bases). The CDR3 extends over 16 amino acids. CDR1 and CDR2 (germline): SGHVS, FNYEAQ. V was clipped by 1 base and J by 2 bases, with 12 bases between them. CDR3 sequence reads: CASSLVAGNTYNEQFF. CDR3 sequence (DNA): TGTGCCAGCAGCTTAGTCGCGGGAAACACCTACAATGAGCAGTTCTTC.

This clone has only one observation. J is TRBJ2-7 and V is TRBV7-6; a weak D match, TRBD1 (5 bases). The CDR3 covers 15 residues. Germline lookup yields CDR1 SGHVS and CDR2 FNYEAQ. V gave up 3 bases and J gave up 2 bases, with 14 bases separating them. CDR3 sequence reads: CASSFGGEGAYEQYF. The CDR3 DNA is TGTGCCAGCAGCTTCGGTGGGGAAGGGGCCTACGAGCAGTACTTC.

The rearrangement uses TRBV28 and TRBJ2-1; D remains ambiguous. From germline, CDR1 is MDHEN and CDR2 SYDVKM. V was trimmed by 3 bases and J by 0 bases, leaving 15 bases between them. The CDR3 has 17 residues. The CDR3 region is CASSFITTLSSYNEQFF. CDR3 sequence (DNA): TGTGCCAGCAGTTTTATAACAACTCTAAGCTCCTACAATGAGCAGTTCTTC.

The count of this clone is one. This chain uses TRBV28 with TRBJ1-5, with 9 bases fitting TRBD1. Germline CDR1 reads MDHEN; CDR2 reads SYDVKM. The CDR3 totals 19 residues. V was pared by 5 bases and J by 0 bases, with 14 bases of the junction left unmatched. CDR3 nucleotide sequence: TGTGCCAGCAGTCCCTTCACCGGGACAGGGACTTATAGCAATCAGCCCCAGCATTTT. Translating gives CASSPFTGTGTYSNQPQHF.

With regard to this clone: The junction and the germline gene differ at one end; a read error may be behind it. The rearrangement links TRBV6-5 to TRBJ2-2; D ambiguous. The CDR3 totals 15 residues. Germline V lookup: CDR1 MNHEY, CDR2 SVGAGI. This CDR3 is CASNYGLPSTGELFF. CDR3 sequence (DNA): TGTGCCAGCAATTACGGGTTACCTAGCACCGGGGAGCTGTTTTTT.

The chain couples TRBV7-6 to TRBJ2-1; 14 nucleotides agree with TRBD2. This CDR3 has 17 amino acids. CDR1 SGHVS and CDR2 FNYEAQ come from the germline V gene. V shed 5 bases, J shed 9 bases, and the junction held 12 bases outside the gene matches. CDR3 nucleotides: TGTGCCAGCAGCCTCCGACTAGCGGGAGGGTGGCTTAGTGAGCAGTTCTTC. Its protein product is CASSLRLAGGWLSEQFF. Filled out from reference TRBV7-6 and TRBJ2-1, the complete variable domain reads GAGVSQSPRYKVTKRGQDVALRCDPISGHVSLYWYRQALGQGPEFLTYFNYEAQQDKSGLPNDRFSAERPEGSISTLTIQRTEQRDSAMYRCASSLRLAGGWLSEQFFGPGTRLTVL.

J is TRBJ1-3 and V is TRBV13; tentative D call: TRBD1 (5 bases). This CDR3 has 18 residues. Trimming cost V 0 bases and J 0 bases, with 15 bases left between them. From germline, CDR1 is PRHDT and CDR2 FYEKMQ (reference sequence). The CDR3 spells CASSLGLSGTYSGNTIYF. The CDR3 DNA is TGTGCCAGCAGCTTAGGCCTGTCGGGGACCTACTCTGGAAACACCATATATTTT. Supplemented by reference TRBV13 and TRBJ1-3, the full variable domain reads AAGVIQSPRHLIKEKRETATLKCYPIPRHDTVYWYQQGPGQDPQFLISFYEKMQSDKGSIPDRFSAQQFSDYHSELNMSSLELGDSALYFCASSLGLSGTYSGNTIYFGEGSWLTVV.

This clone appeared a few times. The chain recombines TRBV27 with TRBJ2-7; D gene ambiguous. The length of the CDR3 is 13 residues. Between the trimmed V and J ends, which lost 3 bases and 5 bases, there was a span of 11 bases. The germline V gene has CDR1 MNHEY and CDR2 SMNVEV (reference sequence). CDR3 nucleotides: TGTGCCAGCAGTTTCTTCTTGGCAGACGAGCAGTACTTC. It codes for CASSFFLADEQYF.

The CDR3 DNA reads as TGTGCCAGCAGTAATCGGGGAGGGGGCCGGGAAAAACTGTTTTTT. This translates into CASSNRGGGREKLFF. The chain combines TRBV6-4 with TRBJ1-4, with 7 bases aligning to TRBD1. J lost 8 bases, V lost 5 bases, and 11 bases had no gene match. Germline CDR1 is MRHNA and CDR2 is SNTAGT. This CDR3 spans 15 amino acids.

As to this clone: The same CDR3 also results from other DNA sequences found in this sample. The rearrangement uses TRBV28 and TRBJ2-7; no firm D call. The V gene's germline CDR1 is MDHEN and CDR2 SYDVKM. Trimming shortened V by 5 bases and J by 1 base, and 9 bases separated the two germline ends. CDR3 length: 13 residues. CDR3 region: CASSLGSSYEQYF. CDR3 bases: TGTGCCAGCAGTCTAGGTAGTTCCTACGAGCAGTACTTC.

The chain is built from TRBV11-2 and TRBJ1-3, with unresolved D. V was pared by 1 base and J by 8 bases, with 15 bases between. CDR1 is SGHAT and CDR2 is FQNNGV in the germline V gene. The CDR3 sequence is 15 residues long. The CDR3 bases are TGTGCCAGCAGCTTAGCTGGACCCTCCGTGGACACCATATATTTT. It specifies CASSLAGPSVDTIYF.

In regard to this clone: Other DNA sequences within the sample encode an identical CDR3. The V gene is TRBV11-2, the J gene TRBJ2-7; D is unresolved. The CDR3 is 12 amino acids. Trimming shortened V by 1 base and J by 3 bases, and 4 bases separated the two germline ends. Per the germline V gene, CDR1 is SGHAT and CDR2 is FQNNGV. The CDR3 nucleotides read TGTGCCAGCAGCTTAGTAAACTACGAGCAGTACTTC. This gives the protein CASSLVNYEQYF.

The chain links TRBV10-2 to TRBJ2-2; D call uncertain. Germline CDR1 reads WSHSY; CDR2 reads SAAADI. The CDR3 totals 13 residues. V lost 8 bases and J lost 1, with 8 bases in between. The CDR3 nucleotides are TGCGCCAGCGACCCAGAGAACACCGGGGAGCTGTTTTTT. As protein: CASDPENTGELFF.

The V gene is TRBV4-1, the J gene TRBJ2-7; D may be TRBD1 (7 bases). Trimming pared 3 bases from V and 1 base from J, leaving 10 bases between. The CDR3 is 14 amino acids. Germline V gene sequence: CDR1 MGHRA, CDR2 YSYEKL. In DNA form, the CDR3 reads TGCGCCAGCAGCCATCCAGGGGGGTCCTACGAGCAGTACTTC. Protein: CASSHPGGSYEQYF.

Details on this clone: An end of the junction differs from the germline gene, which may be a read error. The chain employs TRBV13 and TRBJ2-5; D remains unclear. The germline gives CDR1 PRHDT, CDR2 FYEKMQ (reference sequence). The CDR3 has 15 amino acids. CDR3 sequence (DNA): TGTGCCAACAGCTTAACAGTGGCAGACCAAGAGACCCAGTACTTC. This gives the protein CANSLTVADQETQYF.

This chain connects TRBV25-1 to TRBJ1-1; D is undetermined. The germline gives CDR1 MGHDK, CDR2 SYGVNS. Trimming removed 0 bases at V and 5 bases at J, with 13 bases between. The CDR3 consists of 15 residues. CDR3 loop: CASSEYTGSGTEAFF. DNA for the CDR3: TGTGCCAGCAGTGAATATACGGGGTCCGGGACTGAAGCTTTCTTT.

The chain uses TRBV11-2 and TRBJ2-7; D not certain. The CDR3 spans 12 residues. Trimming removed 5 bases from V and 3 bases from J, with 8 bases in between. Germline CDR1 SGHAT, CDR2 FQNNGV. The CDR3 sequence is CASSHESYEQYF. CDR3 in DNA: TGTGCCAGCAGCCACGAAAGCTACGAGCAGTACTTC.

This chain connects TRBV5-6 to TRBJ2-6; tentatively, D is TRBD1 (6 bases). The ends were cut back, 4 bases at V and 1 base at J, with 9 bases in the middle. The CDR3 is made up of 15 amino acids. CDR1 is SGHDT, CDR2 YYEEEE, per germline. Written as DNA, the CDR3 is TGTGCCAGCAGCAGGGGGAGTTCTGGGGCCAACGTCCTGACTTTC. Encoded protein: CASSRGSSGANVLTF. The full variable domain, in which reference TRBV5-6 and TRBJ2-6 provide the parts outside the CDR3, is DAGVTQSPTHLIKTRGQQVTLRCSPKSGHDTVSWYQQALGQGPQFIFQYYEEEERQRGNFPDRFSGHQFPNYSSELNVNALLLGDSALYLCASSRGSSGANVLTFGAGSRLTVL.

A single count supports this clone. The CDR3 sequence is CASSKEMNTGELFF. In DNA form, the CDR3 reads TGTGCCAGCAGTAAGGAGATGAACACCGGGGAGCTGTTTTTT. V gene TRBV27 combines with J gene TRBJ2-2; D not certain. Germline assignment: CDR1 MNHEY and CDR2 SMNVEV (reference sequence). V was shortened by 5 bases and J by 1 base, with 8 bases between the two germline ends. The CDR3 totals 14 residues.

The chain couples TRBV2 to TRBJ1-1; D remains unclear. Trimming pared 6 bases from V and 4 bases from J, leaving 15 bases between. Looked up from germline, CDR1 is SNHLY and CDR2 is FYNNEI. The CDR3 runs 14 residues. Here the CDR3 DNA reads TGTGCCAGCAGAGACGGTCGAGGGTCCACTGAAGCTTTCTTT. This encodes CASRDGRGSTEAFF.

This chain uses TRBV2 with TRBJ2-7, with 12 bases lining up with TRBD2. V lost 0 bases and J lost 6; bases outside the gene matches: 15. CDR1 and CDR2 (germline): SNHLY, FYNNEI. This CDR3 region has 19 residues. CDR3 region: CASSEALLTSGGLAAEQYF. CDR3 DNA sequence: TGTGCCAGCAGTGAAGCGCTTCTGACTAGCGGGGGTCTCGCGGCCGAGCAGTACTTC.

The chain joins TRBV14 to TRBJ2-1, with 14 bases matching TRBD2. This CDR3 comprises 17 residues. Germline V CDR1 and CDR2: SGHDN, FVKESK. V was pared by 1 base and J by 3 bases, with 2 bases of the junction left unmatched. DNA for the CDR3: TGTGCCAGCAGCCAAGGGACTAGCGGGAGGTTCTACAATGAGCAGTTCTTC. Encoded protein: CASSQGTSGRFYNEQFF.